This TCR beta chain was sequenced during a study of cytomegalovirus exposure and HLA in healthy donors. Study as a whole: Genetic ancestry analysis placed 75% to 85% of the 398 donors that were genotyped in the Caucasian-associated cluster. General observations from the study: An apparent linkage of common viral pathogens to several of the most significant clusters emerged in a later analysis. Most TCR beta V segments were productive about 90% or about 30% of the time in an earlier analysis.

The CDR3 runs 15 residues. Per germline, CDR1 SEHNR and CDR2 FQNEAQ (reference sequence). The V end was cut by 8 bases, the J end by 3 bases, with 17 bases between. PCR primers comprised 60 Vbeta and 13 Jbeta primers. The method was immunoSEQ multiplex PCR; TCRdb's version includes in-frame clones alone and lacks a portion of them. The sample has about 190,000 clones, roughly 87% seen once; the top ten hold 0.9% to 1.2%. Notes on this clone: Antigen unknown.

The TCR originated in a boy aged 2-9 years in good health and CMV-seronegative. The V gene is TRBV7-9, the J gene TRBJ2-1; weak D call: TRBD2 (6 bases). Sequenced: PBMCs. The CDR3 sequence: CASGRRRAIYNEQFF. The CDR3 nucleotides are TGTGCCAGCGGAAGAAGGAGGGCCATCTACAATGAGCAGTTCTTC.